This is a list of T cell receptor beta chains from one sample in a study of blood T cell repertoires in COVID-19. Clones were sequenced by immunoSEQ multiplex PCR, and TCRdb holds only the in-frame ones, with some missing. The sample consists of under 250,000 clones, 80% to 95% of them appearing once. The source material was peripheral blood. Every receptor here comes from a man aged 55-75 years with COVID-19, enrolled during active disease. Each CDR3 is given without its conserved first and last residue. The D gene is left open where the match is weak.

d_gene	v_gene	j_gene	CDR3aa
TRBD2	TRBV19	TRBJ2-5	ASSIGRGNWETQY
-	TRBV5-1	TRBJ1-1	ASSLQGIIGSGTEAF
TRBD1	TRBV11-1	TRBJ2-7	ASSQTGSYEQY
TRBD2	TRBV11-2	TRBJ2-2	ASSLVVAGGLETGELF
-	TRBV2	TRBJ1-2	ASSALQGIYGYT
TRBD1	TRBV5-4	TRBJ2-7	ASSNRDRAHEQY
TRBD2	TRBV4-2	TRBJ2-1	ASSQGLAGVFEQF
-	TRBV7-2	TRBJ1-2	ASSLGGMNYGYT
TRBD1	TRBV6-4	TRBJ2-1	ASRQGQGAYNEQF
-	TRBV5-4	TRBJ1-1	ASSLAVQGNEAF
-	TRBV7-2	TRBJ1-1	ASSQNPGNTEAF
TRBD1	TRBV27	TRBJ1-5	ASSNLQGDQPQH
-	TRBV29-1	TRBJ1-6	SVGGNYNSPLH
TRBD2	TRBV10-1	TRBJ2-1	ASSLAGGVSYNEQF
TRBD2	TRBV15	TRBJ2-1	ATSPGLAGGNEQF
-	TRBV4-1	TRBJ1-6	ASSQGIGSSYNSPLH
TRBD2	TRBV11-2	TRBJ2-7	ASSFLAGGPGYEQY
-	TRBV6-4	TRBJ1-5	ASSDARYNQPQH
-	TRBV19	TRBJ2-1	ASSIPHSYGDNEQF
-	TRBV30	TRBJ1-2	AWTRNYGYT
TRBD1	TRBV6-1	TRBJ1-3	ASSDDRVENTIY
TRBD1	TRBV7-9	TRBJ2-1	ASSPTGTGNFNEQF
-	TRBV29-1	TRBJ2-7	SVSPLGSSGYEQY
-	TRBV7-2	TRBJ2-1	ASSSQGSGEQF
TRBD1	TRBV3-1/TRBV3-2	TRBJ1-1	ASSPSDRGGTEAF
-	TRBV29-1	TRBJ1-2	SVVTGLNYGYT
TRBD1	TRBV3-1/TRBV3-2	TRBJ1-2	ASSQADRAGGGYT
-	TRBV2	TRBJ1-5	ASNDRSSNQPQH
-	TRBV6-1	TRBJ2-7	ASSEVDRLDEQY
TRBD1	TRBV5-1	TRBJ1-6	ASSREGALNNSPLH
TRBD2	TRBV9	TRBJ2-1	ASRPHGLAGEDEQF
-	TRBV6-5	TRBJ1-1	ASRPDGAYTEAF
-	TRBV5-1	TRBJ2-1	ASSLVPDNEQF
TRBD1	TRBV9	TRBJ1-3	ASSVEHRGEGNTIY
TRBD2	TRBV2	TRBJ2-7	ASSGLAENEQY
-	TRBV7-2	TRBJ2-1	ASSLENRMNEQF
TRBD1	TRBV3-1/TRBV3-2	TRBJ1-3	ASSQNSRDRVY